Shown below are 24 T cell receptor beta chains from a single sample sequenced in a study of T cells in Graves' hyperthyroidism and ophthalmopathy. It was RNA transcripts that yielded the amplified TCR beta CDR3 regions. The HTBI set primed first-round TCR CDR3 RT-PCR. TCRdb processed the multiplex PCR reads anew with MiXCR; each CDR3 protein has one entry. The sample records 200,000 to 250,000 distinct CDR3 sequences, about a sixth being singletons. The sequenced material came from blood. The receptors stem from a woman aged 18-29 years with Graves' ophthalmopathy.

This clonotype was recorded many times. CDR3 bases: TGTGCCTGGAGTGTAGGGACAGGGATTCTTCACGAGCAGTACTTC. It encodes CAWSVGTGILHEQYF. This chain links TRBV30 with TRBJ2-7; 9 bases align to TRBD1. V trimming: 0 bases; J trimming: 5 bases; junction bases outside the gene matches: 8. The germline V gene has CDR1 GTSNPN and CDR2 SVGIG (reference sequence). The CDR3 consists of 15 residues.

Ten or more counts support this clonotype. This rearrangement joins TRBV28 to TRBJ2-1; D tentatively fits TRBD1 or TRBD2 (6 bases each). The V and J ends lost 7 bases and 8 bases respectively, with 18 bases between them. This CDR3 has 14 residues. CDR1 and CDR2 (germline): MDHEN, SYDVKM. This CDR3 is CASIKGGMGYEQFF. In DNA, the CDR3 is TGTGCCAGCATTAAAGGGGGGATGGGCTATGAGCAGTTCTTC. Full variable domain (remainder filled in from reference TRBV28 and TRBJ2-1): DVKVTQSSRYLVKRTGEKVFLECVQDMDHENMFWYRQDPGLGLRLIYFSYDVKMKEKGDIPEGYSVSREKKERFSLILESASTNQTSMYLCASIKGGMGYEQFFGPGTRLTVL.

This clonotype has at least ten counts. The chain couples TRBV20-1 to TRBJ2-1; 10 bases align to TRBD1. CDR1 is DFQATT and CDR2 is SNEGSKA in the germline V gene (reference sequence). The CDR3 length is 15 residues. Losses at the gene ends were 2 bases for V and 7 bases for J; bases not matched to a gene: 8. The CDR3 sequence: CSARTRQGAGNEQFF. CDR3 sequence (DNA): TGCAGTGCTAGAACCCGACAGGGGGCTGGGAATGAGCAGTTCTTC.

CDR3 loop: CASSSLGTSGREQFF. The CDR3 coding sequence is TGTGCCAGCAGCTCATTGGGGACTAGCGGGCGTGAGCAGTTCTTC. The chain employs TRBV11-2 and TRBJ2-1, with 12 bases aligning to TRBD2. V gave up 4 bases and J gave up 9 bases; unmatched junction bases: 7. CDR1 is SGHAT and CDR2 is FQNNGV in the germline V gene. The CDR3 sequence is 15 residues long.

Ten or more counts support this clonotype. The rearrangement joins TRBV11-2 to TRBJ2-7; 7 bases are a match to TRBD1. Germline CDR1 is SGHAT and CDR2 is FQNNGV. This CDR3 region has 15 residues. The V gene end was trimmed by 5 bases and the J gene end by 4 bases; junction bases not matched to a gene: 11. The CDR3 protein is CASSVGIGTAYEQYF. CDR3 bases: TGTGCCAGCAGCGTGGGGATAGGGACAGCATACGAGCAGTACTTC.

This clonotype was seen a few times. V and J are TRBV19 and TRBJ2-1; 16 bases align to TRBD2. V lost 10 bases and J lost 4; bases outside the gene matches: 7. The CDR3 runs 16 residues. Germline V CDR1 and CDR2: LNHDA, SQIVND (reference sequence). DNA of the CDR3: TGTGCCACGGGACTAGCGGGGGGGATCTCTTACAATGAGCAGTTCTTC. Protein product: CATGLAGGISYNEQFF.

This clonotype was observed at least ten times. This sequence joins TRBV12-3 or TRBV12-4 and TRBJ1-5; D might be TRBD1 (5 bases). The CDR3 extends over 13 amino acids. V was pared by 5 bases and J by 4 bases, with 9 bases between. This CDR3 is CASSLRQNQPQHF. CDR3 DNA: TGTGCCAGCAGTCTGCGACAGAATCAGCCCCAGCATTTT.

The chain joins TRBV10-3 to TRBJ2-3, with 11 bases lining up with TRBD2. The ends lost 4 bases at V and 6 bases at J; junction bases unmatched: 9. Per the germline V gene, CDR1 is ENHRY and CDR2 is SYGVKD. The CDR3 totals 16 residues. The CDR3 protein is CAISAVTSGIGDTQYF. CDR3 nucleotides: TGTGCCATCAGTGCTGTGACTAGCGGGATCGGGGATACGCAGTATTTT.

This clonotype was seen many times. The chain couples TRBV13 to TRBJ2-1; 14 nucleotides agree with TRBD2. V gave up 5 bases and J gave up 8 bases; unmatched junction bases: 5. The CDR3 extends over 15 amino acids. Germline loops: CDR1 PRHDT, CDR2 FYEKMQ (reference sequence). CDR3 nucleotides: TGTGCCAGCAGCCAGGGACTAGCGGGAGCCCATGAGCAGTTCTTC. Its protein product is CASSQGLAGAHEQFF. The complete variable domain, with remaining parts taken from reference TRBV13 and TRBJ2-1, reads AAGVIQSPRHLIKEKRETATLKCYPIPRHDTVYWYQQGPGQDPQFLISFYEKMQSDKGSIPDRFSAQQFSDYHSELNMSSLELGDSALYFCASSQGLAGAHEQFFGPGTRLTVL.

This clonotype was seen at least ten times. CDR3 sequence reads: CASSSVEHEQYF. DNA for the CDR3: TGTGCCAGCAGCTCGGTTGAGCACGAGCAGTACTTC. The V call is TRBV7-2, the J call TRBJ2-7; D remains ambiguous. The V gene lost 4 bases and the J gene lost 5 bases, with 9 bases spanning the gap. Germline V gene data show CDR1 as SGHTA and CDR2 as FQGNSA. CDR3 length: 12 amino acids.

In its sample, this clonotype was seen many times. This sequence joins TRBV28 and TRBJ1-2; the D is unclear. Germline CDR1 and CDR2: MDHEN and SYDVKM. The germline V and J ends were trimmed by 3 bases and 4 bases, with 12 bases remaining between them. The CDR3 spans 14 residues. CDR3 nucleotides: TGTGCCAGCAGTTTTGTTGGGTACGCCTATGGCTACACCTTC. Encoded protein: CASSFVGYAYGYTF.

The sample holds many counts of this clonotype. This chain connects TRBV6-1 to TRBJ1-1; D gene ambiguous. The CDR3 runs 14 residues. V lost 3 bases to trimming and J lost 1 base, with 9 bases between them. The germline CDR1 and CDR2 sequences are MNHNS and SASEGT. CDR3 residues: CASSEWTGNTEAFF. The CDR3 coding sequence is TGTGCCAGCAGTGAGTGGACGGGGAACACTGAAGCTTTCTTT.

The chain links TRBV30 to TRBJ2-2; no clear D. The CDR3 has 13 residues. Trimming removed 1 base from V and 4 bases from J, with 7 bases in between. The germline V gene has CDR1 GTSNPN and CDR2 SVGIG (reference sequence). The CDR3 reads CAWSGRSTGELFF. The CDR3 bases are TGTGCCTGGAGTGGCCGTAGCACCGGGGAGCTGTTTTTT.

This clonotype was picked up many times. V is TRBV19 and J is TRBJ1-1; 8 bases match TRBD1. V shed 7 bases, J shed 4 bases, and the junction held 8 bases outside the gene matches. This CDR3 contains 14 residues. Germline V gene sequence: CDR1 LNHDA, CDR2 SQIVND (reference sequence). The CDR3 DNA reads TGTGCCAGTATAACAGGGGGTGGTCGCACTGAAGCTTTCTTT. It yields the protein CASITGGGRTEAFF.

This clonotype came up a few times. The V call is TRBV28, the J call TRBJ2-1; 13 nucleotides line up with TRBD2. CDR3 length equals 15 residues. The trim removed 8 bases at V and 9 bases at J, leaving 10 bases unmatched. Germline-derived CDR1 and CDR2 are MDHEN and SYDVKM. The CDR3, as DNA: TGTGCCAGCGTCCGGACTAGCGGGGGTTTCGGTGAGCAGTTCTTC. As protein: CASVRTSGGFGEQFF.

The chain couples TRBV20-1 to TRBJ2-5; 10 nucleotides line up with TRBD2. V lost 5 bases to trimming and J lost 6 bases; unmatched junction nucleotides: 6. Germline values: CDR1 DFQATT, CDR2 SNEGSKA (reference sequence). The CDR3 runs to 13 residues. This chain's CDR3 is CSAPTSGVKTQYF. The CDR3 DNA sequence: TGCAGTGCTCCCACTAGCGGGGTTAAGACCCAGTACTTC.

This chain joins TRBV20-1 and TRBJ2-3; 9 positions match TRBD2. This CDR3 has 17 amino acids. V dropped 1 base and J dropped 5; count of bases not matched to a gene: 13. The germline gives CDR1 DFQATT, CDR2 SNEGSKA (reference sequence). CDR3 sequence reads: CSARVSASGTAQDTQYF. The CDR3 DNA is TGCAGTGCTAGAGTGTCGGCTAGCGGGACAGCCCAAGATACGCAGTATTTT.

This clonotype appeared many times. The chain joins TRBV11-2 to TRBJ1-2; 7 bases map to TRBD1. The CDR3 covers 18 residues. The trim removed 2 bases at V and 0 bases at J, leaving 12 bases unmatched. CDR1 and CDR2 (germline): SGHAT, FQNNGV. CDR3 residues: CASSLSPGTAKSNYGYTF. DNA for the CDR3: TGTGCCAGCAGCTTAAGTCCGGGGACAGCTAAGTCTAACTATGGCTACACCTTC. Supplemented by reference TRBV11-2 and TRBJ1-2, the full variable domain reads EAGVAQSPRYKIIEKRQSVAFWCNPISGHATLYWYQQILGQGPKLLIQFQNNGVVDDSQLPKDRFSAERLKGVDSTLKIQPAKLEDSAVYLCASSLSPGTAKSNYGYTFGSGTRLTVV.

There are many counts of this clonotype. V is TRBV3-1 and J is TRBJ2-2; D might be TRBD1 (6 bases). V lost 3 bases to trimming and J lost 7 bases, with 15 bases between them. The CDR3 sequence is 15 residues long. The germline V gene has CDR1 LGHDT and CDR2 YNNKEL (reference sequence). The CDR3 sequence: CASSHPRGGNGELFF. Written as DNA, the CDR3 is TGTGCCAGCAGCCACCCCAGGGGTGGTAACGGGGAGCTGTTTTTT.

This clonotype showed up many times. CDR3 bases: TGCAGCGTAACAAGCGGGAGGGCCTACGAGCAGTACTTC. It yields the protein CSVTSGRAYEQYF. The genes are TRBV29-1 and TRBJ2-7; 10 nucleotides align to TRBD2. Per germline, CDR1 SQVTM and CDR2 ANQGSEA. The CDR3 runs 13 residues. J was trimmed by 2 bases and V by 6 bases; bases with no gene match: 4.

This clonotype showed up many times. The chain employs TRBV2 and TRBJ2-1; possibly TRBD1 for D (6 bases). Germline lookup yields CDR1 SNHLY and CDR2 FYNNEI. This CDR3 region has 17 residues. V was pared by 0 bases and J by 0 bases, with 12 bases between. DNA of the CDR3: TGTGCCAGCAGTGAAGCGAAAAGGGGGAGCTCCTACAATGAGCAGTTCTTC. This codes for CASSEAKRGSSYNEQFF.

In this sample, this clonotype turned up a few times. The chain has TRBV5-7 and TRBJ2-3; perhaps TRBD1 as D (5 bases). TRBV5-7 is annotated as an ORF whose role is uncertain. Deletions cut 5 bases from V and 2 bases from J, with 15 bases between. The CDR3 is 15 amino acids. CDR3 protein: CASSKGHLPTDTQYF. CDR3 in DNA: TGTGCCAGCAGTAAAGGACACCTACCCACAGATACGCAGTATTTT.

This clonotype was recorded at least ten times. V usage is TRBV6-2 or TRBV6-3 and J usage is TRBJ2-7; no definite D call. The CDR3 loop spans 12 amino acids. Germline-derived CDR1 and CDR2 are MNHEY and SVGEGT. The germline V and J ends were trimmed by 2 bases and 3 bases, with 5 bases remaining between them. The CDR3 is CASSYGIYEQYF. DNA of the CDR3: TGTGCCAGCAGTTACGGGATCTACGAGCAGTACTTC.

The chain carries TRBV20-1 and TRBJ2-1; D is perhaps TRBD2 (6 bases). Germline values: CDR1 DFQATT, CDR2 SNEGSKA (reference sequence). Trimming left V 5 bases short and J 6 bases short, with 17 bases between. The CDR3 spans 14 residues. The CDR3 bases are TGCAGTGCTGCTCAGCGGGCGGGATCCAATGAGCAGTTCTTC. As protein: CSAAQRAGSNEQFF.